This T cell receptor (beta chain) was retrieved from a study of blood T cell repertoires in COVID-19. At the level of the study: Acute and convalescent COVID-19 specimens originated in the United States, Italy and Spain. T cells, B-cell-depleted T cells, or PBMCs provided the cDNA or gDNA that served as material.

Original processing methods: Cell counts per sample came from amplifying reference gene primers. The table came from immunoSEQ multiplex PCR; TCRdb's copy has only in-frame clones and leaves some out. That table supplies the V and J calls and clone size; D and trimming were determined from the DNA. The repertoire includes 350,000 to 550,000 clones, more than 85% of them detected once, and 4.3% sits in the top ten. The CDR3 runs to 16 residues. CDR1 is MNHNY, CDR2 SVGAGI, per germline (reference sequence). V lost 0 bases, J lost 0 bases, and 2 bases stayed unmatched. This clonotype originated in a woman aged 30 to 39 with acute or convalescent COVID-19. This chain joins TRBV6-6 and TRBJ1-3; TRBD1 matches 7 bases. Specimen: peripheral blood. In DNA, the CDR3 is TGTGCCAGCAGTTACTCAGGGGGCCTCTCTGGAAACACCATATATTTT. This translates into CASSYSGGLSGNTIYF.